These 26 T cell receptor beta chains came from one sample sequenced in a study of T cells expressing NK-cell markers. From the 5' RACE reads, TCRdb lists one entry per CDR3 protein and no DNA. This sample carries about 160,000 distinct CDR3 sequences, with under 20% going to the ten biggest clones. Sample: blood T cells: a sorted CD56 or NKG2C T cell subset, CD4+ or CD8+ T cells, or bulk PBMC T cells (not recorded which). These TCRs come from a woman between 18 and 69 years old in good health.

This chain uses TRBV5-1 with TRBJ2-3; lacking DNA, the TRBD2 call made by TCRdb goes unchecked. This CDR3 is built from 17 residues. Germline assignment: CDR1 SGHRS and CDR2 YFSETQ. CDR3: CASSFGSGSVSTDTQYF.

V and J are TRBV7-7 and TRBJ2-1; TCRdb's assignment of TRBD1 cannot be checked, as there is no DNA. The CDR3 extends over 15 amino acids. Looked up from germline, CDR1 is SSHAT and CDR2 is FNYEAQ (reference sequence). CDR3 amino acids: CASSYGQARNNEQFF.

This sequence joins TRBV4-1 and TRBJ2-1; checking the TCRdb D call of TRBD2 is not possible without DNA. The CDR3 loop spans 20 amino acids. Looked up from germline, CDR1 is MGHRA and CDR2 is YSYEKL. The CDR3: CASSPGLAGGRRVFDNEQFF.

This rearrangement joins TRBV5-1 to TRBJ1-3. The CDR3 spans 13 residues. Germline lookup yields CDR1 SGHRS and CDR2 YFSETQ. The CDR3 sequence is CASREPSGNTIYF. The complete variable domain, with remaining parts taken from reference TRBV5-1 and TRBJ1-3, reads KAGVTQTPRYLIKTRGQQVTLSCSPISGHRSVSWYQQTPGQGLQFLFEYFSETQRNKGNFPGRFSGRQFSNSRSEMNVSTLELGDSALYLCASREPSGNTIYFGEGSWLTVV.

This chain connects TRBV11-2 to TRBJ2-3; TCRdb's D call of TRBD1 is untestable without DNA. Per the germline V gene, CDR1 is SGHAT and CDR2 is FQNNGV. CDR3 length: 14 residues. CDR3 residues: CASSLARGPDTQYF.

The V and J genes are TRBV5-1 and TRBJ1-2. This CDR3 contains 15 residues. Germline V gene data show CDR1 as SGHRS and CDR2 as YFSETQ. The CDR3: CASSLAKGALDGYTF.

The V call is TRBV9, the J call TRBJ2-2; TCRdb outputs TRBD2, but without DNA this stays unchecked. From germline, CDR1 is SGDLS and CDR2 YYNGEE. The CDR3 consists of 15 residues. The CDR3: CASTFGTTNTGELFF.

V is TRBV2 and J is TRBJ2-5; the TRBD1 assignment by TCRdb is unverifiable without DNA. This CDR3 contains 14 residues. CDR1 and CDR2 from the germline V gene are SNHLY and FYNNEI. The CDR3 protein is CASSESSGLETQYF.

The V and J genes are TRBV4-2 and TRBJ1-6; the TCRdb D gene call, TRBD1, has no DNA to confirm it. This CDR3 is built from 14 residues. Looked up from germline, CDR1 is LGHNA and CDR2 is YNFKEQ. CDR3 in amino acids: CASSQGQGSSPLHF.

The gene calls are TRBV5-1 and TRBJ2-1; TCRdb picks TRBD1, but there is no DNA to check that call. The CDR3 has 15 residues. Germline lookup yields CDR1 SGHRS and CDR2 YFSETQ. The CDR3 sequence is CASSFDPRGANEQFF.

This rearrangement joins TRBV12-3 or TRBV12-4 to TRBJ2-1. The CDR3 is made up of 12 amino acids. The CDR3 loop reads CASRAPPNEQFF.

The chain links TRBV7-2 to TRBJ2-5; the D call from TCRdb, TRBD1, cannot be confirmed without DNA. Germline loops: CDR1 SGHTA, CDR2 FQGNSA. CDR3 size: 16 residues. CDR3 region: CASSLARWGAAETQYF.

The rearrangement uses TRBV4-1 and TRBJ2-5; the TRBD1 assignment by TCRdb is unverifiable without DNA. CDR3 size: 14 residues. The germline CDR1 and CDR2 sequences are MGHRA and YSYEKL. The CDR3 loop is CASSQTGLQETQYF.

The J gene is TRBJ2-2, the V gene TRBV21-1; TCRdb's D call of TRBD1 is untestable without DNA. TRBV21-1 is termed a pseudogene. This CDR3 has 16 residues. CDR3 region: CASSKATPGYGGELFF.

The gene calls are TRBV20-1 and TRBJ2-5; TCRdb selects TRBD2, and the lack of DNA leaves this call unchecked. The CDR3 has 12 amino acids. Germline assignment: CDR1 DFQATT and CDR2 SNEGSKA (reference sequence). The CDR3 protein is CSASKAGTTQYF.

The genes are TRBV7-3 and TRBJ2-1; TCRdb's assignment of TRBD2 cannot be checked, as there is no DNA. Germline-derived CDR1 and CDR2 are SGHTA and FQGTGA. CDR3 size: 14 residues. Here the CDR3 reads CASSLGTSTDEQFF.

The chain uses TRBV12-3 or TRBV12-4 and TRBJ2-3; lacking DNA, the TRBD1 call made by TCRdb goes unchecked. CDR3 length: 15 amino acids. This CDR3 reads CASSSGPRSTDTQYF.

The chain is built from TRBV10-3 and TRBJ2-2; TCRdb calls TRBD2, which cannot be checked without DNA. This CDR3 contains 16 residues. CDR1 and CDR2 from the germline V gene are ENHRY and SYGVKD. The CDR3 loop is CATLTSGRLNTGELFF.

The genes are TRBV29-1 and TRBJ2-7; no DNA is available, so the TRBD1 call from TCRdb remains unchecked. The CDR3 extends over 14 amino acids. Germline V gene lookup returns CDR1 SQVTM and CDR2 ANQGSEA. The CDR3 here is CSARTAGQSYEQYF.

Here the CDR3 reads CASSTGGWEQYF. The chain has TRBV7-2 and TRBJ2-7; the TCRdb call, TRBD1, lacks DNA for checking. Germline V lookup: CDR1 SGHTA, CDR2 FQGNSA. The CDR3 runs 12 residues. The full variable domain, its missing parts supplied by reference TRBV7-2 and TRBJ2-7, is GAGVSQSPSNKVTEKGKDVELRCDPISGHTALYWYRQSLGQGLEFLIYFQGNSAPDKSGLPSDRFSAERTGGSVSTLTIQRTQQEDSAVYLCASSTGGWEQYFGPGTRLTVT.

The V and J genes are TRBV5-6 and TRBJ2-3. Germline loops: CDR1 SGHDT, CDR2 YYEEEE. The length of the CDR3 is 17 residues. The CDR3 loop reads CASSRPWGDTSTDTQYF. Together with reference TRBV5-6 and TRBJ2-3, the CDR3 gives the full variable domain: DAGVTQSPTHLIKTRGQQVTLRCSPKSGHDTVSWYQQALGQGPQFIFQYYEEEERQRGNFPDRFSGHQFPNYSSELNVNALLLGDSALYLCASSRPWGDTSTDTQYFGPGTRLTVL.

The CDR3 protein is CASSLMLIQPQHF. This chain uses TRBV12-3 or TRBV12-4 with TRBJ1-5. The CDR3 covers 13 residues.

This chain joins TRBV10-3 and TRBJ2-3; TCRdb's D gene call, TRBD1, goes unchecked for lack of DNA. There are 12 residues in the CDR3. Germline CDR1 and CDR2: ENHRY and SYGVKD. The CDR3 is CAIGGAADTQYF.

V and J are TRBV14 and TRBJ1-4. The germline gives CDR1 SGHDN, CDR2 FVKESK. This CDR3 region has 14 residues. The chain's CDR3 is CASSGRDFNEKLFF.

This clonotype is classed as medium-sized by frequency. V is TRBV7-8 and J is TRBJ1-5. CDR3 length: 12 residues. CDR1 is SGHVS and CDR2 is FQNEAQ in the germline V gene. The CDR3 protein is CASSLVNQPQHF.

This chain links TRBV7-9 with TRBJ2-5. The CDR3 has 15 residues. Germline assignment: CDR1 SEHNR and CDR2 FQNEAQ (reference sequence). CDR3 sequence: CASSPRLTFQETQYF.